This T cell receptor beta chain was sequenced for a study of T cells in Graves' hyperthyroidism and ophthalmopathy. Study at large: Blood from the periphery was taken at initial diagnosis, before any treatment.

General observations from the study: Appearing also in blood were most of the thyroid clonotypes expanded above 0.001.

TCR beta CDR3 regions were amplified from RNA. HTBI primers were used for first-round RT-PCR of the TCR CDR3. One entry per CDR3 protein, called by TCRdb with MiXCR from the multiplex PCR reads. Here the sample spans hundreds of thousands of distinct CDR3 sequences, about 14% being singletons. About this clonotype: Its antigen remains unidentified.

Duration under 3 months, a NOSPECS grade of at least 4, and a Clinical Activity Score of at least 3 characterized the ophthalmopathy patients. Germline CDR1 and CDR2: SEHNR and FQNEAQ (reference sequence). V was clipped by 5 bases and J by 4 bases, with 18 bases between them. This CDR3 is built from 16 residues. Sequencing input: blood. This receptor was taken from a woman in her 50s with Graves' ophthalmopathy. The chain carries TRBV7-9 and TRBJ1-3; tentatively, D is TRBD1 (6 bases). CDR3 nucleotide sequence: TGTGCCAGCAGCCGCCGGGCAGGGGTGACGGGAAACACCATATATTTT. This translates into CASSRRAGVTGNTIYF.